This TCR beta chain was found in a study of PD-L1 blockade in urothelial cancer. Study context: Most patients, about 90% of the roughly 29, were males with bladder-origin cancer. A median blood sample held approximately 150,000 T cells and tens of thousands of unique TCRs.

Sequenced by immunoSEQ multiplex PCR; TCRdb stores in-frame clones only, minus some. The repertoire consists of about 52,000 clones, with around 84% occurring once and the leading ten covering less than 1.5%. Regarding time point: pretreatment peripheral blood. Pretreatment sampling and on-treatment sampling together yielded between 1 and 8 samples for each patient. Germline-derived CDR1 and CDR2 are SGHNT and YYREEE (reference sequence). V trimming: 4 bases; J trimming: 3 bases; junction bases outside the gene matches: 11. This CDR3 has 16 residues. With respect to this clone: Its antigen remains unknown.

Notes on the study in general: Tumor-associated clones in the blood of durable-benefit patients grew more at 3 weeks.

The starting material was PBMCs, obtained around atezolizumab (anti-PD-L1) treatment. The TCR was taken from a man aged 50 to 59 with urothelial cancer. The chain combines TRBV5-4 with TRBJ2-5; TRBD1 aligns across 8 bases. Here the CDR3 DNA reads TGTGCCAGCAGCGCATGGGGACAGGCCCCCGAAGAGACCCAGTACTTC. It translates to CASSAWGQAPEETQYF. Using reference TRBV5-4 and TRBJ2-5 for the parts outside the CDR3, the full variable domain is ETGVTQSPTHLIKTRGQQVTLRCSSQSGHNTVSWYQQALGQGPQFIFQYYREEENGRGNFPPRFSGLQFPNYSSELNVNALELDDSALYLCASSAWGQAPEETQYFGPGTRLLVL.